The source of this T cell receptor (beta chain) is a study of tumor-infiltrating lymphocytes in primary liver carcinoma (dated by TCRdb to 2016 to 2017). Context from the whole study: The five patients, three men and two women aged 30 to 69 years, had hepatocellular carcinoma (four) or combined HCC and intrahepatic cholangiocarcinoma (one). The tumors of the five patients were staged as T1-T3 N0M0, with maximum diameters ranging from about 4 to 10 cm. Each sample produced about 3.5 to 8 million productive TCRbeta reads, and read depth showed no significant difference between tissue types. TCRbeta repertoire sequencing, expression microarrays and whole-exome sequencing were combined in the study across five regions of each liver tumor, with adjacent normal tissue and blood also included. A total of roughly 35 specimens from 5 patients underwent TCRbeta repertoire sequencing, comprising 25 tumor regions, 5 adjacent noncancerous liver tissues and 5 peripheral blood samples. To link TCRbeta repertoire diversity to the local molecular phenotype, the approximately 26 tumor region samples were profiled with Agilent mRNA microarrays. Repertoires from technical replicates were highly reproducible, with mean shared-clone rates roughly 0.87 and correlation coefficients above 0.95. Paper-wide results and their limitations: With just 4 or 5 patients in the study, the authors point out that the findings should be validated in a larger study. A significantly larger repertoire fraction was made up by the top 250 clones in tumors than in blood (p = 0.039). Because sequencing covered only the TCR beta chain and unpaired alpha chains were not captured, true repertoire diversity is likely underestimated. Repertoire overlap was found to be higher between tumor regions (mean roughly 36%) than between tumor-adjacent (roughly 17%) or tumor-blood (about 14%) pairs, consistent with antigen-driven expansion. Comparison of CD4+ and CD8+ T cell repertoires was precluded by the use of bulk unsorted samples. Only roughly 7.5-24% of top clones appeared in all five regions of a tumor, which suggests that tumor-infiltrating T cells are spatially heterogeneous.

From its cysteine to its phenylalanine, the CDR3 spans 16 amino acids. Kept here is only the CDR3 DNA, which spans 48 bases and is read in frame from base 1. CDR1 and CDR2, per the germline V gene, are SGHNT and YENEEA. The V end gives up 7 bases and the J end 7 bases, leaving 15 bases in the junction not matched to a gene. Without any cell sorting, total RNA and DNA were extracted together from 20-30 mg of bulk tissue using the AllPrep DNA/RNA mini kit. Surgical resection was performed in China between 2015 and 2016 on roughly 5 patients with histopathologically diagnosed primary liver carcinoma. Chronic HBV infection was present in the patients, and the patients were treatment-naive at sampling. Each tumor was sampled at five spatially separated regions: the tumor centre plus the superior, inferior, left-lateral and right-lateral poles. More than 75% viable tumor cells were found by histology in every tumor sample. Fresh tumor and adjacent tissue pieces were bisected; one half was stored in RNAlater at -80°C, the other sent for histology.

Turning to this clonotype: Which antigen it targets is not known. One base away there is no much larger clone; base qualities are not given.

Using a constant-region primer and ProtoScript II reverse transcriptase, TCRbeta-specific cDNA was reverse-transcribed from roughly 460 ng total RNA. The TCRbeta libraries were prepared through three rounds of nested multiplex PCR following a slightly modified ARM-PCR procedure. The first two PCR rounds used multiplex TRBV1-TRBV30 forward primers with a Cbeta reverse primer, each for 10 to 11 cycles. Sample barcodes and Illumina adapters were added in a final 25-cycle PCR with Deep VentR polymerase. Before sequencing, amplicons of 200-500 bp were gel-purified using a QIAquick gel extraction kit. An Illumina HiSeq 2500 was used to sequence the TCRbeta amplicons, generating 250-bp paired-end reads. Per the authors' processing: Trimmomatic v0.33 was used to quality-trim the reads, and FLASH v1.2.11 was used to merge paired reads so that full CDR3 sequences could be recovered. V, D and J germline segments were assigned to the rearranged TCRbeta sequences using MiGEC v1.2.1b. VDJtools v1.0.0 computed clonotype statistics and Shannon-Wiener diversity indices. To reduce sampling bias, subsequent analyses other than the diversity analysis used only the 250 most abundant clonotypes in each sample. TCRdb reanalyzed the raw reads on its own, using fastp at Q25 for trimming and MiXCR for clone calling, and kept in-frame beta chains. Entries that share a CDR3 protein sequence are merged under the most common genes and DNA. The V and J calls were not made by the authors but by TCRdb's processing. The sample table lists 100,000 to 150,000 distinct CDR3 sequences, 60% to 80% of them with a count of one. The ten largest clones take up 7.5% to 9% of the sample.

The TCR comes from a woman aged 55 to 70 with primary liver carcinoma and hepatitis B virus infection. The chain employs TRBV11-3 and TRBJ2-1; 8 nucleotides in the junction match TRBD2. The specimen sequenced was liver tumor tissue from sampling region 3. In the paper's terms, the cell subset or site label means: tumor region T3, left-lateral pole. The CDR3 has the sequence CASNSLGREGGNEQFF. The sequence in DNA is TGTGCCAGCAACTCCCTCGGGAGGGAGGGCGGAAATGAGCAGTTCTTC.